A selection of T cell receptor beta chains follows, all from one sample in a study of blood T cell repertoires in COVID-19. Assay used: immunoSEQ multiplex PCR; TCRdb lists only in-frame clones, some missing. Among about 330,000 clones, over 70% were seen once, and the ten largest hold over 4.5%. Material: PBMCs or T cells enriched from blood (not recorded which). All receptors derive from a man aged 25-45 years who had recovered from COVID-19. CDR3s include the opening cysteine and the closing phenylalanine or tryptophan. D genes are given only for firm matches. Where a row states a size, it is once, few, many or the class of an expanded clone; other rows omit it.

j_call,v_call,d_call,clone_size,cdr3_aa,cdr3_nt
TRBJ1-4,TRBV2,-,-,CASSEHRRLDEKLFF,TGTGCCAGCAGTGAACATCGGCGGTTGGATGAAAAACTGTTTTTT
TRBJ2-3,TRBV6-4,-,-,CASSPTGNPTDTQYF,TGTGCCAGCAGTCCAACAGGGAACCCCACAGATACGCAGTATTTT
TRBJ1-5,TRBV7-9,-,few,CASSLGGGSGNQPQHF,TGTGCCAGCAGCTTAGGGGGAGGCTCGGGCAATCAGCCCCAGCATTTT
TRBJ2-1,TRBV27,-,-,CASRAWTVGDEQFF,TGTGCCAGCAGAGCGTGGACAGTAGGGGATGAGCAGTTCTTC
TRBJ1-4,TRBV14,-,-,CASSQKRGQLNEKLFF,TGTGCCAGCAGCCAAAAGAGAGGACAGTTGAATGAAAAACTGTTTTTT
TRBJ2-2,TRBV19,-,-,CATKADLDFTGELFF,TGTGCCACCAAAGCGGACCTAGACTTCACCGGGGAGCTGTTTTTT
TRBJ2-3,TRBV11-1,-,-,CASSLAWGPYTDTQYF,TGTGCCAGCAGCTTAGCGTGGGGGCCATACACAGATACGCAGTATTTT
TRBJ1-5,TRBV27,-,-,CASSLEGQGNQPQHF,TGTGCCAGCAGTTTGGAGGGGCAGGGCAATCAGCCCCAGCATTTT
TRBJ1-5,TRBV5-6,-,-,CASSPSGRQPQHF,TGTGCCAGCAGCCCGAGTGGTCGGCAGCCCCAGCATTTT
TRBJ1-2,TRBV7-6,-,-,CASSPSGAGTYGYTF,TGTGCCAGCAGCCCTAGCGGGGCAGGGACCTATGGCTACACCTTC
TRBJ2-7,TRBV19,TRBD1,-,CASTLRTGVYEQYF,TGTGCCAGTACCCTTCGGACAGGGGTCTACGAGCAGTACTTC
TRBJ1-2,TRBV3-1/TRBV3-2,-,-,CASSQGGRPGYTF,TGTGCCAGCAGCCAAGGAGGCCGACCTGGCTACACCTTC
TRBJ1-4,TRBV6-5,TRBD1,-,CASSHHDREAEKLFF,TGTGCCAGCAGCCACCACGACAGGGAGGCTGAAAAACTGTTTTTT
TRBJ1-2,TRBV19,TRBD1,-,CASSRGTGNYGYTF,TGTGCCAGTAGTAGGGGGACAGGCAACTATGGCTACACCTTC
TRBJ1-5,TRBV28,-,-,CASSSGGNQPQHF,TGTGCCAGCAGTTCAGGGGGCAATCAGCCCCAGCATTTT
TRBJ2-2,TRBV28,TRBD2,-,CASSFGAGGTGELFF,TGTGCCAGCAGTTTCGGTGCGGGGGGAACCGGGGAGCTGTTTTTT
TRBJ2-3,TRBV15,TRBD1,-,CATSGSPPGQFTDTQYF,TGTGCCACCAGCGGTAGCCCTCCGGGACAGTTCACAGATACGCAGTATTTT